This T cell receptor (beta chain) was retrieved from a study of shared clonotypes between healthy human individuals. V gave up 3 bases and J gave up 6 bases, with 7 bases separating them. The CDR3 runs 12 residues. Germline lookup yields CDR1 SGHAT and CDR2 FQNNGV. Some clones are missing from TCRdb's copy, which holds only in-frame ones; the method was immunoSEQ multiplex PCR. Of some 700,000 clones detected, 90% appear once; the ten largest clones hold 34%. Material: memory CD8+ T cells from PBMCs. As to subset: CD45RO+ cells pooled with CCR7-negative TemRA cells. The sequence derives from a man between 18 and 35 years old in good health. Some clones in this sample may be carry-over from other donors' samples. This chain links TRBV11-2 with TRBJ2-3; D is ambiguous. As DNA, the CDR3 is TGTGCCAGCAGCTTTGGGTATGATACGCAGTATTTT. This encodes CASSFGYDTQYF.